This T cell receptor (beta chain) was profiled in a study of CD8+ T cells in alopecia areata. A word on this clone: Its antigen is undetermined.

Findings and caveats of the study: Scalp samples also contribute reads from the resident alphabeta T cells found in normal skin.

Treatment in this sample: oral pan-JAK inhibitor, 5-10 mg twice daily. Extracted RNA was reverse transcribed into cDNA, the sequencing template. Clones were read by immunoSEQ multiplex PCR, and TCRdb kept only the in-frame ones, dropping some. The sample yields approximately 110,000 clones, roughly three fifths seen once. Sample: CD8+ T cells sorted from blood, taken at week 24, from a patient treated with tofacitinib. This sequence originates from a human donor with alopecia areata.

This CDR3 reads CASSLVGVLETQYF. The CDR3 bases are TGTGCCAGCAGCTTAGTCGGGGTACTGGAGACCCAGTACTTC. The chain uses TRBV7-8 and TRBJ2-5; TRBD2 might be the D (5 bases). The germline V gene encodes CDR1 SGHVS and CDR2 FQNEAQ. With 1 base removed from V and 5 bases from J, the gap between germline ends came to 11 bases. The CDR3 extends over 14 amino acids.